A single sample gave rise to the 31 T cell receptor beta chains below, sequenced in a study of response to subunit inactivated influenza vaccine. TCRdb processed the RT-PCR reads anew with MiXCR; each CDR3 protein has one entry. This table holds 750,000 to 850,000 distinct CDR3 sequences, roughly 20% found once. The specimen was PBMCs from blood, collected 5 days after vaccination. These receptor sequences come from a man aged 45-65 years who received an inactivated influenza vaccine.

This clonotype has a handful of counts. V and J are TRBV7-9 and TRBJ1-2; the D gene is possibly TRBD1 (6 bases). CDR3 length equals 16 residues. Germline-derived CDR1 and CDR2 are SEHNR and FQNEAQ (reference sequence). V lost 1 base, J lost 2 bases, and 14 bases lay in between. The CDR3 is CASSLVSFGGNYGYTF. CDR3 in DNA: TGTGCCAGCAGCTTAGTCTCTTTCGGGGGCAACTATGGCTACACCTTC.

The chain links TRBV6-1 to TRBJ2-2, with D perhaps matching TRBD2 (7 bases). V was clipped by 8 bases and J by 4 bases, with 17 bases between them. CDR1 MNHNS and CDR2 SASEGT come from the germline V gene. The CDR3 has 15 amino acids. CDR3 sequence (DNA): TGTGCCAGCGGGCTCCTGGCGGGGGCCACCGGGGAGCTGTTTTTT. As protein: CASGLLAGATGELFF.

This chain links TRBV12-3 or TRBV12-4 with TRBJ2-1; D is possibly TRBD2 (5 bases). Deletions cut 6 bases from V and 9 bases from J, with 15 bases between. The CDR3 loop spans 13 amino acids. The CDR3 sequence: CASSLEGLTEQFF. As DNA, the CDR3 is TGTGCCAGCAGCCTTGAGGGCCTAACTGAGCAGTTCTTC.

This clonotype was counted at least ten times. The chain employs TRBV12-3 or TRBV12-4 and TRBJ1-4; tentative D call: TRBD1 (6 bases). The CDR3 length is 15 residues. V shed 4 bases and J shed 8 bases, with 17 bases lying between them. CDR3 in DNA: TGTGCCAGCAGTTCCCGACAGGTCGAGGGCGAAAAACTGTTTTTT. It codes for CASSSRQVEGEKLFF.

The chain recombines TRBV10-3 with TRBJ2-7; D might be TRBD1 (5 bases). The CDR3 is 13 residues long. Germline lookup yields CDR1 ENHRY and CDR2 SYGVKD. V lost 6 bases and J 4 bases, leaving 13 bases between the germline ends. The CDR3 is CAIRVTEAYEQYF. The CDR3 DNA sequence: TGTGCCATCAGGGTGACAGAAGCATACGAGCAGTACTTC.

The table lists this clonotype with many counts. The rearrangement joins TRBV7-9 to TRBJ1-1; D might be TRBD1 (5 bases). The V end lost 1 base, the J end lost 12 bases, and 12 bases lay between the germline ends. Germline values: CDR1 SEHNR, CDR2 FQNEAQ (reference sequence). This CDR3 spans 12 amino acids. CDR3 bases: TGTGCCAGCAGCTTAGGAGGGGATCTTACTTTCTTT. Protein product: CASSLGGDLTFF.

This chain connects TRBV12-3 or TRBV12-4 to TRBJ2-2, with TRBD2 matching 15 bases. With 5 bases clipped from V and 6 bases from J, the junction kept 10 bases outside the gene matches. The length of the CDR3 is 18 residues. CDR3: CASSRTSGGGTFSGELFF. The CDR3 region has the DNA TGTGCCAGCAGTAGGACTAGCGGGGGGGGAACATTCTCCGGGGAGCTGTTTTTT.

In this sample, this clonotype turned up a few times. CDR3 protein: CASSYSSAGGYNEQFF. CDR3 in DNA: TGTGCCAGCAGTTACTCATCAGCGGGGGGTTACAATGAGCAGTTCTTC. V and J are TRBV6-5 and TRBJ2-1, with 9 positions matching TRBD2. Trimming at V came to 0 bases and at J to 4 bases, leaving 4 bases not matched to a gene. This CDR3 is 16 amino acids long. Germline V gene lookup returns CDR1 MNHEY and CDR2 SVGAGI.

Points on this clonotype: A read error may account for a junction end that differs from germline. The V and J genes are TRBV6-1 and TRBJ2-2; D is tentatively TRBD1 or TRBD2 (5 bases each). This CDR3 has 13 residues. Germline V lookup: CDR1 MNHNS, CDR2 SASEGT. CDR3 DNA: TGTGCCAGCAGAGCCCAGGGCACCGGGGAGCTGATTTTT. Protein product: CASRAQGTGELIF.

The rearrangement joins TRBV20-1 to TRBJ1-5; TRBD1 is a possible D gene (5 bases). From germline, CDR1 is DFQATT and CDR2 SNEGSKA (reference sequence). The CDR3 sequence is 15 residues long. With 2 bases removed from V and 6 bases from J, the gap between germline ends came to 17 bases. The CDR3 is CSARRDQISSQPQHF. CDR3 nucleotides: TGCAGTGCTAGAAGGGACCAAATCTCGAGTCAGCCCCAGCATTTT.

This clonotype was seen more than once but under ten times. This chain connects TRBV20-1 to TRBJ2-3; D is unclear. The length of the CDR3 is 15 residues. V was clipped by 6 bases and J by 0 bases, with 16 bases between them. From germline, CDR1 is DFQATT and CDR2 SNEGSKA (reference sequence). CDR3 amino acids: CSATGLTTSTDTQYF. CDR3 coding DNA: TGCAGTGCGACCGGTCTTACGACTAGCACAGATACGCAGTATTTT.

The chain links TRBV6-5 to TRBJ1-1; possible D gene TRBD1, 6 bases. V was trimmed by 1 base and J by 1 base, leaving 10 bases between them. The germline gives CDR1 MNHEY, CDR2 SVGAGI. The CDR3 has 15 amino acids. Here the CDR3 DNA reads TGTGCCAGCAGTTACTTACTCAGGGGGAACACTGAAGCTTTCTTT. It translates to CASSYLLRGNTEAFF.

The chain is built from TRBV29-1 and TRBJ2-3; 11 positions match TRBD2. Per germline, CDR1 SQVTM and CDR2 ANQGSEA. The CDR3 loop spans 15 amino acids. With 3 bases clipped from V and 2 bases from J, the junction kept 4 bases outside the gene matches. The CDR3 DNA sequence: TGCAGCGTTGAGGGACTAGCGGACTACACAGATACGCAGTATTTT. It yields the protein CSVEGLADYTDTQYF.

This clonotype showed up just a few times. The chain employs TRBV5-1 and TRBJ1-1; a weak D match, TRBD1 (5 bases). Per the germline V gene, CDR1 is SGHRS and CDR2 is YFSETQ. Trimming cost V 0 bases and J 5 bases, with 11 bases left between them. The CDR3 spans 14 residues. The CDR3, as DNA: TGCGCCAGCAGCTTGGTAGGGGATGGGACTGAAGCTTTCTTT. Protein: CASSLVGDGTEAFF. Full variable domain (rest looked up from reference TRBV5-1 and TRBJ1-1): KAGVTQTPRYLIKTRGQQVTLSCSPISGHRSVSWYQQTPGQGLQFLFEYFSETQRNKGNFPGRFSGRQFSNSRSEMNVSTLELGDSALYLCASSLVGDGTEAFFGQGTRLTVV.

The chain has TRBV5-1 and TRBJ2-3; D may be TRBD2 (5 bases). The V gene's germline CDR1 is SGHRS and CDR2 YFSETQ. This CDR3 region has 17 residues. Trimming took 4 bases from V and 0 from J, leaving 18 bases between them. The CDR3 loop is CASSPPLSRTSTDTQYF. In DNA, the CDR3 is TGCGCCAGCAGCCCCCCCCTATCGCGGACTAGCACAGATACGCAGTATTTT.

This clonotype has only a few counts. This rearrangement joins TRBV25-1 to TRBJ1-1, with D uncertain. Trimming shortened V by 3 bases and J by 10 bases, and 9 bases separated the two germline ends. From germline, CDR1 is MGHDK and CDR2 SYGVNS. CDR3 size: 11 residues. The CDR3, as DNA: TGTGCCAGCAGTGATCAGGCAGGAGCTTTCTTT. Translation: CASSDQAGAFF.

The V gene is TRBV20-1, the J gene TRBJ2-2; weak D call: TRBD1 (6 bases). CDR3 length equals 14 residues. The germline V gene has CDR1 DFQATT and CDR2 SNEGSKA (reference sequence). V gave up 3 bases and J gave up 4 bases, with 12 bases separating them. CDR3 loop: CSAREPGATGELFF. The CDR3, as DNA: TGCAGTGCTAGGGAGCCAGGGGCCACCGGGGAGCTGTTTTTT.

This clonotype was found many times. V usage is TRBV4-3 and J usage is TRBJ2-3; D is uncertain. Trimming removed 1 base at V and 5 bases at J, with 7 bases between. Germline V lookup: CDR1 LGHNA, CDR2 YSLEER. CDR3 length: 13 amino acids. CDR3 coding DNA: TGCGCCAGCAGCCAAGGGTTCGGAGATACGCAGTATTTT. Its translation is CASSQGFGDTQYF.

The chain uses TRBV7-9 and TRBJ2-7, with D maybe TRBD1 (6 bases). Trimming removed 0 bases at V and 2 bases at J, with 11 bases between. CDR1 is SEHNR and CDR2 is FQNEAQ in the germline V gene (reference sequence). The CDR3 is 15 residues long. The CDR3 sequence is CASSLARGLTYEQYF. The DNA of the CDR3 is TGTGCCAGCAGCTTAGCCAGGGGCCTCACCTACGAGCAGTACTTC.

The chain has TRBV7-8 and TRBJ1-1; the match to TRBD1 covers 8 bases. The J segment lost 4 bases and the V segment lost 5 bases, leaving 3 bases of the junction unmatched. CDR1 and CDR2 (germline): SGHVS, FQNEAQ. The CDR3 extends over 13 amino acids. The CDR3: CASSQQGATEAFF. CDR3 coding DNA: TGTGCCAGCAGCCAGCAGGGGGCCACTGAAGCTTTCTTT.

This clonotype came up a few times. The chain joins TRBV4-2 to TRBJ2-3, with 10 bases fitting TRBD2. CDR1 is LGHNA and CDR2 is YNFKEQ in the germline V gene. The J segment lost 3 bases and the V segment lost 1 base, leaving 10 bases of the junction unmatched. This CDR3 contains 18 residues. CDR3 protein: CASSQGGRPGLATDTQYF. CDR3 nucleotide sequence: TGTGCCAGCAGCCAAGGTGGTCGCCCGGGACTAGCGACAGATACGCAGTATTTT.

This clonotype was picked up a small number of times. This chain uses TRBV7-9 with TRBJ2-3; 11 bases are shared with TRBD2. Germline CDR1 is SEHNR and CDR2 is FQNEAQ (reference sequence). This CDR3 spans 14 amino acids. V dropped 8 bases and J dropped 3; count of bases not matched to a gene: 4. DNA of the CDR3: TGTGCCAGCCTAGCGGGGGGAGAGACAGATACGCAGTATTTT. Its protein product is CASLAGGETDTQYF.

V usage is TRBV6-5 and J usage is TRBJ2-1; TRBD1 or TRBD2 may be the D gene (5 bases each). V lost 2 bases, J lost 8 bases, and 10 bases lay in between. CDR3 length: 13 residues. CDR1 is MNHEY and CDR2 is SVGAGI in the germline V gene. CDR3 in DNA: TGTGCCAGCAGTTACCCGGGGCTGGATGAGCAGTTCTTC. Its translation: CASSYPGLDEQFF.

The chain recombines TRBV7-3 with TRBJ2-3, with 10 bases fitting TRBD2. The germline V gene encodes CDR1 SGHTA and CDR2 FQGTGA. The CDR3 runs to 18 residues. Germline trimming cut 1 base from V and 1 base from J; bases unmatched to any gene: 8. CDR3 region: CASSLRARGTSGTDTQYF. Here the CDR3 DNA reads TGTGCCAGCAGCTTAAGAGCTCGGGGGACTAGCGGCACAGATACGCAGTATTTT.

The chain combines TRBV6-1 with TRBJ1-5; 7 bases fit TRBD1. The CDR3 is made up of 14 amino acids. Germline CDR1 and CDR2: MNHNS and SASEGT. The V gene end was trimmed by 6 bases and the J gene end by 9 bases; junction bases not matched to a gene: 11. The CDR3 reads CASSTGDVWLPQHF. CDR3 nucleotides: TGTGCCAGCAGCACAGGGGATGTTTGGCTGCCCCAGCATTTT.

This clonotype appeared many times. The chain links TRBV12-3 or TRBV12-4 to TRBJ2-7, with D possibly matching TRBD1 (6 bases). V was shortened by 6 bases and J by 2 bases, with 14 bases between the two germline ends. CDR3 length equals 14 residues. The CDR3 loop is CASSLRGGAYEQYF. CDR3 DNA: TGTGCCAGCAGCCTACGTGGGGGCGCCTACGAGCAGTACTTC.

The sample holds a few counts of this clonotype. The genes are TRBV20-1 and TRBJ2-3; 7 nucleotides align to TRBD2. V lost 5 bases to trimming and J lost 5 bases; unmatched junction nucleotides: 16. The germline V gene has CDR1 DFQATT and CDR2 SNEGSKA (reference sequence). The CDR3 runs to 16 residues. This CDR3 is CSAPFLAGVIRDTQYF. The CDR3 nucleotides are TGCAGTGCTCCTTTCTTGGCGGGAGTGATCCGAGATACGCAGTATTTT.

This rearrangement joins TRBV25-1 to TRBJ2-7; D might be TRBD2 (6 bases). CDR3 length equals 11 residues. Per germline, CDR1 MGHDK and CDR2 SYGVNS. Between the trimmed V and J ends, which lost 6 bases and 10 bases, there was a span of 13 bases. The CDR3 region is CASRGGDHQYF. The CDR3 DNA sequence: TGTGCCAGCAGGGGCGGGGACCACCAGTACTTC.

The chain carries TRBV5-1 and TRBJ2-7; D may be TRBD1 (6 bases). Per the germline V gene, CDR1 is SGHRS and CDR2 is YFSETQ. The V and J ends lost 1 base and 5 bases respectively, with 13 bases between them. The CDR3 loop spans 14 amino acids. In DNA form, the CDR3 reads TGCGCCAGCAGCTTGTTTGGGGGCAGGGACGAGCAGTACTTC. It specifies CASSLFGGRDEQYF.

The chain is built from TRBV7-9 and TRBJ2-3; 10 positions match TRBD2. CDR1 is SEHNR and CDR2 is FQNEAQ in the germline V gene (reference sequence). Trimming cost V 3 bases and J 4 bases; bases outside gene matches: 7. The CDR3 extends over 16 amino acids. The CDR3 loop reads CASSFPRTSGADTQYF. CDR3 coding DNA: TGTGCCAGCAGCTTTCCCCGGACTAGCGGCGCAGATACGCAGTATTTT.

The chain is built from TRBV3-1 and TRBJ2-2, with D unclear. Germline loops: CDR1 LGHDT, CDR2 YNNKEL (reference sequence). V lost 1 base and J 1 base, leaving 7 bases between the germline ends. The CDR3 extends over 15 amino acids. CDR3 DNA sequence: TGTGCCAGCAGCCAAGCGGCGGTGAACACCGGGGAGCTGTTTTTT. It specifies CASSQAAVNTGELFF. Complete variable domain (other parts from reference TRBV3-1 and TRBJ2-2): DTAVSQTPKYLVTQMGNDKSIKCEQNLGHDTMYWYKQDSKKFLKIMFSYNNKELIINETVPNRFSPKSPDKAHLNLHINSLELGDSAVYFCASSQAAVNTGELFFGEGSRLTVL.